This is a list of T cell receptor beta chains from one sample in a study of patients and donors after allogeneic stem cell transplantation. Each CDR3 protein is one row after TCRdb ran MiXCR on the RT-PCR reads. The sample lists about 89,000 distinct CDR3 sequences; 48% were seen once. Material: blood, either unsorted or a sorted T cell fraction (not recorded which). The receptors were gathered from a human donor who was either an allogeneic HSCT recipient or a stem cell or donor lymphocyte infusion donor (not recorded which). It is not recorded whose cells these are; they may come from a transplant donor. Each CDR3 is given with its conserved first and last residue. D genes are given only for firm matches. The size entry is marked missing in some rows and otherwise reads once, few, many or a size class.

abundance,v_gene,d_gene,j_gene,CDR3aa,CDR3nt
-,TRBV28,-,TRBJ1-1,CASSSPPKNTEAFF,TGTGCCAGCAGTTCCCCCCCCAAGAACACTGAAGCTTTCTTT
-,TRBV20-1,TRBD1,TRBJ1-2,CSARGGGENYGYTF,TGCAGTGCCAGGGGGGGAGGGGAAAACTATGGCTACACCTTC
-,TRBV3-1,-,TRBJ1-3,CASSQDGRSGNTIYF,TGTGCCAGCAGCCAAGATGGCCGTTCTGGAAACACCATATATTTT
once,TRBV20-1,-,TRBJ2-1,CSAAGAGLLPYNEQFF,TGCAGTGCTGCAGGGGCGGGGCTGCTTCCTTACAATGAGCAGTTCTTC
few,TRBV9,-,TRBJ1-5,CASSVYSSNQPQHF,TGTGCCAGCAGCGTGTACAGTAGCAATCAGCCCCAGCATTTT
few,TRBV7-2,TRBD2,TRBJ2-1,CASSYTAGVNEQFF,TGTGCCAGCAGCTATACAGCGGGGGTCAATGAGCAGTTCTTC
-,TRBV5-5,-,TRBJ1-2,CASSFRVSYGYTF,TGTGCCAGCAGCTTTCGGGTGAGCTATGGCTACACCTTC
-,TRBV12-3/TRBV12-4,TRBD2,TRBJ2-3,CASTSGEIGTDTQYF,TGTGCCAGCACTAGCGGGGAAATAGGAACAGATACGCAGTATTTT
-,TRBV6-6,-,TRBJ2-1,CASSYSTSLSYNEQFF,TGTGCCAGCAGTTACTCGACGAGCCTCTCCTACAATGAGCAGTTCTTC
-,TRBV7-8,TRBD2,TRBJ2-1,CASSLQLAGGYNEQFF,TGTGCCAGCAGCCTACAACTAGCGGGAGGCTACAATGAGCAGTTCTTC
-,TRBV27,TRBD1,TRBJ1-6,CASGRGDSSSSPLHF,TGTGCCAGCGGACGCGGGGACAGCTCCAGTTCACCCCTCCACTTT
-,TRBV18,-,TRBJ1-2,CASSPSLPRGSYGYTF,TGTGCCAGCTCACCATCCTTACCCAGGGGAAGCTATGGCTACACCTTC
-,TRBV7-9,TRBD2,TRBJ2-3,CATPGLAGTDTQYF,TGTGCCACACCGGGACTAGCGGGTACAGATACGCAGTATTTT
-,TRBV5-1,TRBD1,TRBJ1-5,CASSLTGEADQPQHF,TGCGCCAGCAGCTTGACAGGGGAGGCAGATCAGCCCCAGCATTTT
-,TRBV29-1,-,TRBJ1-1,CSAPGIGAEAFF,TGCAGCGCCCCAGGGATTGGCGCTGAAGCTTTCTTT
-,TRBV12-3/TRBV12-4,-,TRBJ2-3,CASKWGGTDTQYF,TGTGCCAGCAAATGGGGGGGCACAGATACGCAGTATTTT
-,TRBV27,-,TRBJ1-2,CASSLAGPIYGYTF,TGTGCCAGCAGTCTCGCGGGACCGATCTATGGCTACACCTTC
-,TRBV5-1,TRBD1,TRBJ1-2,CASSLGQGGGYTF,TGCGCCAGCAGCTTGGGACAGGGGGGAGGCTACACCTTC
-,TRBV3-1,-,TRBJ2-1,CASSQAALTSYNEQFF,TGTGCCAGCAGCCAAGCCGCCCTGACATCCTACAATGAGCAGTTCTTC
-,TRBV5-6,-,TRBJ1-1,CASSFTALEAFF,TGTGCCAGCAGCTTCACGGCCCTTGAAGCTTTCTTT
few,TRBV7-2,-,TRBJ1-6,CASSGRRGPNSPLHF,TGTGCCAGCAGCGGCCGTCGGGGGCCAAATTCACCCCTCCACTTT
-,TRBV4-3,TRBD1,TRBJ1-2,CASSSGTGATNYGYTF,TGCGCCAGCAGTTCCGGGACAGGGGCTACTAACTATGGCTACACCTTC
-,TRBV6-6,-,TRBJ1-1,CASRYLNTEAFF,TGTGCCAGCCGGTACCTGAACACTGAAGCTTTCTTT
few,TRBV4-2,-,TRBJ1-5,CASSQDNAGNQPQHF,TGTGCCAGCAGCCAAGATAACGCAGGCAATCAGCCCCAGCATTTT
-,TRBV6-2/TRBV6-3,-,TRBJ1-1,CASQRDNLNTEAFF,TGTGCCAGTCAACGGGACAACCTGAACACTGAAGCTTTCTTT
-,TRBV6-5,-,TRBJ2-2,CASSFGLNTGELFF,TGTGCCAGCAGTTTCGGACTGAACACCGGGGAGCTGTTTTTT
-,TRBV7-2,-,TRBJ2-5,CASSLRGMEETQYF,TGTGCCAGCAGCTTGAGGGGAATGGAAGAGACCCAGTACTTC
-,TRBV4-1,-,TRBJ1-6,CASSQEQASSYNSPLHF,TGCGCCAGCAGCCAAGAACAGGCGAGCTCCTATAATTCACCCCTCCACTTT
-,TRBV4-1,-,TRBJ2-1,CASSQGDNEQFF,TGCGCCAGCAGCCAGGGCGACAATGAGCAGTTCTTC
-,TRBV20-1,TRBD2,TRBJ2-5,CSARVAGEEETQYF,TGCAGTGCTAGGGTAGCGGGAGAGGAGGAGACCCAGTACTTC
few,TRBV24-1,-,TRBJ1-2,CATSEHLNYGYTF,TGTGCCACCAGTGAGCACCTTAACTATGGCTACACCTTC
-,TRBV9,TRBD2,TRBJ2-6,CASSVVGGRSGANVLTF,TGTGCCAGCAGCGTAGTCGGCGGGAGGTCAGGGGCCAACGTCCTGACTTTC
-,TRBV7-8,TRBD1,TRBJ1-4,CASSLAQGGDSNYREKLFF,TGTGCCAGCAGCTTGGCCCAAGGGGGGGACAGCAATTACCGCGAAAAACTGTTTTTT
few,TRBV12-3/TRBV12-4,TRBD1,TRBJ1-5,CASSPRRGQGSIRNQPQHF,TGTGCCAGCAGTCCCCGCCGTGGACAGGGATCCATCCGCAATCAGCCCCAGCATTTT
-,TRBV6-6,-,TRBJ1-1,CASSPTEVLNTEAFF,TGTGCCAGCAGTCCGACAGAGGTGTTGAACACTGAAGCTTTCTTT
-,TRBV12-3/TRBV12-4,TRBD1,TRBJ1-2,CASSSTGPGGYGYTF,TGTGCCAGCAGTTCGACAGGGCCGGGGGGCTATGGCTACACCTTC